The present entry profiles one T cell receptor (beta chain) with its context. Its antigen remains unidentified. TCRdb re-analysed the 5' RACE reads in MiXCR, keeping a single row per CDR3 protein. The sample includes roughly 150,000 distinct CDR3 sequences, 13% to 15% seen only once; the top ten take around an eighth. These data come from a study of T-cell memory formation after mild COVID-19. For the study at large: Across donors, TCR clusters were largely donor specific.

Findings and caveats of the study: CD4+ contracting clones were mainly CM and EM; CD8+ ones, EMRA. A second wave of clones peaked on day 37, and their SARS-CoV-2 specificity went unconfirmed.

Germline-derived CDR1 and CDR2 are SGHKS and YYEKEE (reference sequence). This CDR3 contains 16 residues. Trimming stripped 2 bases from V and 8 bases from J, with 19 bases between. Material for sequencing was PBMCs or a T cell subset sorted from them (not recorded which). The source of this sequence is an adult woman who had mild COVID-19 (a few samples of this study predate the infection). Cell type and time point are not known. The V gene is TRBV5-5, the J gene TRBJ1-4; D is ambiguous. The CDR3 sequence: CASSFTYGVMEEKLFF. The CDR3 coding sequence is TGTGCCAGCAGCTTTACGTACGGGGTGATGGAAGAAAAACTGTTTTTT.